This T cell receptor beta chain was retrieved from a study of T-cell memory formation after mild COVID-19. V lost 0 bases, J lost 5 bases, and 13 bases stayed unmatched. This CDR3 region has 19 residues. CDR1 and CDR2 (germline): SGHRS, YFSETQ. Each CDR3 protein gets one entry after TCRdb re-called the 5' RACE reads with MiXCR. The sample consists of more than 300,000 distinct CDR3 sequences, 20% to 25% of them appearing once. The sequenced material came from PBMCs or a T cell subset sorted from them (not recorded which). The genes are TRBV5-1 and TRBJ2-2, with 10 bases aligning to TRBD1. This receptor was identified in a man younger than 30 who had mild COVID-19 (a few samples of this study predate the infection). Cell type and time point are not known. This CDR3 reads CASSLGLTGGAFSTGELFF. CDR3 DNA: TGCGCCAGCAGCTTGGGTCTGACAGGGGGCGCGTTTTCTACCGGGGAGCTGTTTTTT.